Each of the 10 T cell receptor beta chains below was sequenced from the same sample in a study of blood T cell repertoires in COVID-19. Only in-frame clones appear in the TCRdb table, and some are missing; sequencing was by immunoSEQ multiplex PCR. The data contain 250,000 to 300,000 clones, about nine tenths of them seen just once; the ten biggest clones take up roughly 3.6%. Sample: peripheral blood. All receptors derive from a woman in her 40s with acute or convalescent COVID-19.

The CDR3 DNA is TGCGCCAGCAGTTTTAACCTTCAGGGAAATTCTTGGATAGTTGCAACTAATGAAAAACTGTTTTTT. Translating gives CASSFNLQGNSWIVATNEKLFF. The rearrangement uses TRBV5-1 and TRBJ1-4, with D possibly being TRBD1 (5 bases). The V gene lost 5 bases and the J gene lost 0 bases, with 32 bases spanning the gap. Per germline, CDR1 SGHRS and CDR2 YFSETQ. This CDR3 region has 22 residues.

Concerning this clone: Other DNA sequences in this sample translate to the same CDR3. This rearrangement joins TRBV5-1 to TRBJ1-3, with unresolved D. Trimming pared 1 base from V and 0 bases from J, leaving 8 bases between. This CDR3 is built from 15 residues. CDR1 is SGHRS, CDR2 YFSETQ, per germline. DNA for the CDR3: TGCGCCAGCAGCTTGTCTGGGCCCTCTGGAAACACCATATATTTT. This translates into CASSLSGPSGNTIYF.

This clone was seen more than once but under ten times. V and J are TRBV21-1 and TRBJ2-3; the table's D call TRBD2 went unverified against the DNA. TRBV21-1 is marked as a pseudogene. This CDR3 has 14 residues. The CDR3 spells CASTRLGDTDTQYF. As DNA, the CDR3 is TGTGCCAGCACCAGACTAGGGGACACAGATACGCAGTATTTT.

The chain couples TRBV6-5 to TRBJ1-1; weak D call: TRBD1 (6 bases). Germline V gives CDR1 MNHEY, CDR2 SVGAGI. The CDR3 is 14 residues long. Trimming shortened V by 4 bases and J by 4 bases, and 13 bases separated the two germline ends. This chain's CDR3 is CASSFQGKSTEAFF. The CDR3 DNA is TGTGCCAGCAGTTTCCAGGGGAAGAGCACTGAAGCTTTCTTT.

The V call is TRBV11-2, the J call TRBJ1-2; D perhaps matches TRBD1 (5 bases). The germline V and J ends were trimmed by 1 base and 5 bases, with 23 bases remaining between them. Germline CDR1 SGHAT, CDR2 FQNNGV. This CDR3 comprises 18 residues. This CDR3 is CASSLGSAGGYFKYGYTF. The DNA of the CDR3 is TGTGCCAGCAGCTTAGGATCCGCCGGGGGGTATTTTAAGTATGGCTACACCTTC.

The J gene is TRBJ1-1, the V gene TRBV5-1, with D possibly matching TRBD1 (6 bases). The V end was cut by 0 bases, the J end by 1 base, with 13 bases between. CDR1 and CDR2 (germline): SGHRS, YFSETQ. The length of the CDR3 is 16 residues. The CDR3 region is CASSLEGVFGNTEAFF. CDR3 bases: TGCGCCAGCAGCTTGGAGGGGGTATTCGGGAACACTGAAGCTTTCTTT.

The rearrangement links TRBV7-9 to TRBJ2-5, with a tentative D call TRBD1 (5 bases). Trimming left V 4 bases short and J 0 bases short, with 9 bases between. CDR1 and CDR2 (germline): SEHNR, FQNEAQ (reference sequence). This CDR3 has 14 residues. CDR3 DNA: TGTGCCAGCAGCTATACAGGCAACCAAGAGACCCAGTACTTC. Amino acids: CASSYTGNQETQYF.

This rearrangement joins TRBV10-3 to TRBJ2-7; D might be TRBD1 (6 bases). There are 13 residues in the CDR3. Germline loops: CDR1 ENHRY, CDR2 SYGVKD. V lost 6 bases, J lost 6 bases, and 15 bases lay in between. The CDR3, as DNA: TGTGCCATCAGCGCCGGACAGCCTGGCGAGCAGTACGTC. Protein sequence: CAISAGQPGEQYV.

Only a few counts were recorded for this clone. This chain links TRBV30 with TRBJ1-4, with 9 bases lining up with TRBD1. CDR3 length: 17 amino acids. V was pared by 3 bases and J by 0 bases, with 8 bases of the junction left unmatched. The V gene's germline CDR1 is GTSNPN and CDR2 SVGIG (reference sequence). The CDR3 sequence: CAWRVPGQGATNEKLFF. The CDR3 DNA reads as TGTGCCTGGAGGGTCCCGGGACAGGGTGCAACTAATGAAAAACTGTTTTTT.

This chain joins TRBV6-1 and TRBJ1-2; TRBD1 matches 11 bases. This CDR3 has 16 residues. Germline lookup yields CDR1 MNHNS and CDR2 SASEGT. V lost 1 base, J lost 4 bases, and 5 bases stayed unmatched. The CDR3 bases are TGTGCCAGCAGTGAAGAGGGACAGGGGGAGACCTATGGCTACACCTTC. Protein product: CASSEEGQGETYGYTF.